The clone carrying this T cell receptor beta chain was observed a few times. The antigen is undetermined. The sample originates from a study of regulatory T cells in long-lasting Graves disease. Findings and caveats of the study: Between persistent patients, about 2,700 public clonotypes were shared, exceeding the approximately 900 shared between new patients. Peripheral blood, not thyroid tissue, was the sole material studied.

In germline, CDR1 is LNHDA, CDR2 SQIVND (reference sequence). Germline trimming cut 6 bases from V and 7 bases from J; bases unmatched to any gene: 6. The CDR3 consists of 14 residues. As to time point: newly diagnosed GD, antithyroid drugs for less than 3 months. The TCR library was made from RNA extracted from PBMCs. Sequencing libraries for TCR beta were prepared with iRepertoire HTBI primers and Arm-PCR of CDR3 regions. TCRdb re-called the multiplex PCR reads through MiXCR, storing one row per CDR3 protein. The sample records over 500,000 distinct CDR3 sequences, about 16% being singletons. This sample was also put to use in a study of T cells in Graves' hyperthyroidism and ophthalmopathy. That study adds: Hyperthyroidism of Graves' type that showed no ophthalmopathy progression within 18 months was stable.

The rearrangement uses TRBV19 and TRBJ1-5, with TRBD1 matching 10 bases. The clonotype was recovered from a man aged 18 to 29 with Graves disease. The source was peripheral blood mononuclear cells (PBMCs), collected at new diagnosis, from a patient treated with antithyroid drugs. Here the CDR3 reads CASRGTGEFQPQHF. DNA for the CDR3: TGTGCCAGTAGGGGGACAGGGGAATTCCAGCCCCAGCATTTT.